This T cell receptor beta chain derives from a study of a mutant IDH1 vaccine in newly diagnosed glioma. Clones were read by immunoSEQ multiplex PCR, and TCRdb kept only the in-frame ones, dropping some. The table records 30,000 to 40,000 clones, about nine tenths of them present only once. Per germline, CDR1 SGHRS and CDR2 YFSETQ. The CDR3 covers 16 residues. Trimming took 6 bases from V and 3 from J; bases not matched to a gene: 7. Findings and limits, study-wide: There were vaccine-induced immune responses in 85% to 95% of the patients.

Documented time point: week 47, end of study. Doses consisted of 300 ug of mutant IDH1 20-mer peptide each, paired with topical imiquimod. Vaccination of patients was performed eight times, in weeks 1, 3, 5, 7, 11, 15, 19 and 23. Note on this clone: Its antigen remains unidentified.

The TCR originated in a woman aged 40 to 49 with glioma. The sequenced sample was PBMCs, obtained from a glioma patient whose treatment included an IDH1 peptide vaccine. The V gene is TRBV5-1, the J gene TRBJ2-6, with TRBD2 matching 9 bases. As DNA, the CDR3 is TGCGCCAGCACCGCTAGCGGGGTAGGTGGGGCCAACGTCCTGACTTTC. The encoded protein is CASTASGVGGANVLTF.